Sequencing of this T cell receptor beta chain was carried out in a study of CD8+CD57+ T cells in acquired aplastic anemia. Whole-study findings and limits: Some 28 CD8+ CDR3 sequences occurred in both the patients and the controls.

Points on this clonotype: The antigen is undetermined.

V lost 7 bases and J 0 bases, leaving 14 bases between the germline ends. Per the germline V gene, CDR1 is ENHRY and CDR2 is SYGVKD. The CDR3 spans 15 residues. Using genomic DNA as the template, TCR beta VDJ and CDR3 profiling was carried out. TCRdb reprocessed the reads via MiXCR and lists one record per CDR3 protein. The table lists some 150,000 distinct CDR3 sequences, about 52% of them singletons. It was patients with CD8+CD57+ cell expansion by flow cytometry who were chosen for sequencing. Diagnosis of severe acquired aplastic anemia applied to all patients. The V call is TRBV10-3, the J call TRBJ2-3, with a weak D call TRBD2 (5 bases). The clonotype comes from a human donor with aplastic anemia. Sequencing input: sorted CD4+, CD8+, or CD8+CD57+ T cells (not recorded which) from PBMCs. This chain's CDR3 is CAITESGSSTDTQYF. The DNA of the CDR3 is TGTGCCATCACCGAGTCGGGGTCTAGCACAGATACGCAGTATTTT.